This note documents a single TCR beta chain sequence. Its antigen remains undetermined. No base quality information exists; no much larger clone differs at one position. The sample originates from a study of T cells in placental villitis. For the wider study: The study compared placental TCR-beta repertoires across villitis of unknown etiology, gestational-age-matched unaffected controls, and infectious villitis to test an allograft-versus-infection hypothesis.

In the germline V gene, CDR1 corresponds to SGHRS and CDR2 to YFSETQ. V is trimmed back by 4 bases and J by 5 bases, and the junction contains 6 bases that no gene match accounts for. From its cysteine to its phenylalanine, the CDR3 spans 14 amino acids. The CDR3 DNA has 42 bases and is translated from base 1. Five infectious villitis placentae were included, four with confirmed cytomegalovirus and one with Toxoplasma gondii, and were not matched to other groups. Mothers with infectious villitis were younger, had smaller fetuses, and delivered preterm or experienced intrauterine demise in a couple of cases. Placentae were collected after delivery and examined grossly and histologically before archival tissue was selected. Five 10-micron scrolls were cut from each FFPE block, and DNA was isolated using the AllPrep DNA/RNA FFPE Tissue kit. NanoDrop was used to check DNA concentration and purity, while a Bioanalyzer was used to assess RNA quality.

Overall results and qualifications from the work: Bulk tissue sequencing could not distinguish helper, regulatory or cytotoxic T cells, nor maternal versus fetal T cells, and excluded gamma-delta receptors. CMV-specific clone frequencies were higher in infectious CMV cases than in villitis of unknown etiology (about 0.0099 vs 0.00097), and the villitis of unknown etiology frequencies did not differ from those of controls. Because the paraffin blocks included small amounts of decidua, some of the captured T cells, particularly in controls, may have been decidual rather than villous infiltrates.

TCR-beta CDR3 regions were amplified from genomic DNA with the immunoSEQ v4 bias-controlled multiplex PCR assay, run blinded to group allocation. To estimate the quantities of nucleated cells and T cells in each sample, reference gene primers were included together with the TCR-beta primers. Sequencing of the libraries was performed on an Illumina MiSeq with a 100-cycle paired-end protocol. In the original analysis: Diversity and richness were calculated in immunoSEQ Analyzer software, with richness determined by iChao1 and clonality derived from Pielou evenness and Shannon diversity (0-1, with higher values meaning less diverse). CDR3 amino acid sequences together with V/J genes were queried against VDJdb for CMV, EBV and influenza A specificities, with confidence 3 and substitution 2 applied. The Morisita-Horn index was used to measure TCR-beta amino acid clonotype overlap among the villitis of unknown etiology, infectious villitis and control repertoires. Sourced from immuneACCESS, this table was stored by TCRdb with only in-frame sequences that have V and J called. A share of the clones is absent; for the studies checked, an unresolved V gene accounts for under half, and the remainder has no known explanation. Clone size and the V and J calls come from that table; the DNA yielded D and trimming. The sample table records about 6,300 clones; just under 80% of these occur just once. Roughly 8.7% of the sample goes to the ten largest clones.

This receptor was identified in a human patient with infectious villitis; the placental T cells may come from both mother and fetus. This chain joins TRBV5-1 to TRBJ2-3; TRBD2 lines up with 8 middle nucleotides. Sequencing was performed on placental tissue containing maternal and fetal cells. The bases read TGCGCCAGCAGCGGGCGGGGGGCTAGAGATACGCAGTATTTT. Protein translation: CASSGRGARDTQYF. The CDR3, completed at both ends by the reference TRBV5-1 and TRBJ2-3 genes, gives the full variable domain KAGVTQTPRYLIKTRGQQVTLSCSPISGHRSVSWYQQTPGQGLQFLFEYFSETQRNKGNFPGRFSGRQFSNSRSEMNVSTLELGDSALYLCASSGRGARDTQYFGPGTRLTVL.